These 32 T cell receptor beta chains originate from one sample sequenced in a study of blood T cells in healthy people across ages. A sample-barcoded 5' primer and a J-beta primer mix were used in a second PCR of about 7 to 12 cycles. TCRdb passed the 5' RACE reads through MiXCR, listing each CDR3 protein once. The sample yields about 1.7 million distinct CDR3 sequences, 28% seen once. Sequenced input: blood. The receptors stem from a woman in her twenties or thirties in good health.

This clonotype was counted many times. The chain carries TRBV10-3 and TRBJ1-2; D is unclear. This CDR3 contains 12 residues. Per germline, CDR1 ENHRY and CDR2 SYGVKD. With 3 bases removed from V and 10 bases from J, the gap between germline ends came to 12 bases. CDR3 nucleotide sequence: TGTGCCATCAGTGATAGCCAGATCGACTACACCTTC. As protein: CAISDSQIDYTF.

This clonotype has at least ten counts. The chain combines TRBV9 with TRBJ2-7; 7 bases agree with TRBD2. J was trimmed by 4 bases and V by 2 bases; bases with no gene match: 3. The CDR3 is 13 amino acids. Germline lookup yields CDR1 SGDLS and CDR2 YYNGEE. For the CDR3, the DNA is TGTGCCAGCAGCGTCGGCGGGAGATACGAGCAGTACTTC. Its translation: CASSVGGRYEQYF.

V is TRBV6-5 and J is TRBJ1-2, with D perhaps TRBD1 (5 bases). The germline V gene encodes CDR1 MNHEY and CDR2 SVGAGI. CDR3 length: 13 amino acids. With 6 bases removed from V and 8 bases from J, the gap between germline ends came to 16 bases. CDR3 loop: CASSGPQGDGYTF. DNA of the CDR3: TGTGCCAGCAGCGGACCCCAGGGCGACGGCTACACCTTC.

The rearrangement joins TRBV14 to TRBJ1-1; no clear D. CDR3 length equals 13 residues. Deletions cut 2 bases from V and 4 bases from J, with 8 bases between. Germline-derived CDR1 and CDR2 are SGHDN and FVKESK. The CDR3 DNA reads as TGTGCCAGCAGCCAATTACGAAGCACTGAAGCTTTCTTT. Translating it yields CASSQLRSTEAFF.

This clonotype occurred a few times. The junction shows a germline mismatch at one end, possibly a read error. In DNA form, the CDR3 reads TGTGCCAGCAGCTCTCAGGGGTGGAATGAGCGGTTCTTC. It is translated as CASSSQGWNERFF. J is TRBJ2-1 and V is TRBV7-2; D may be TRBD1 (6 bases). This CDR3 contains 13 residues. CDR1 and CDR2 from the germline V gene are SGHTA and FQGNSA. The full variable domain, with the rest looked up from reference TRBV7-2 and TRBJ2-1, is GAGVSQSPSNKVTEKGKDVELRCDPISGHTALYWYRQSLGQGLEFLIYFQGNSAPDKSGLPSDRFSAERTGGSVSTLTIQRTQQEDSAVYLCASSSQGWNERFFGPGTRLTVL.

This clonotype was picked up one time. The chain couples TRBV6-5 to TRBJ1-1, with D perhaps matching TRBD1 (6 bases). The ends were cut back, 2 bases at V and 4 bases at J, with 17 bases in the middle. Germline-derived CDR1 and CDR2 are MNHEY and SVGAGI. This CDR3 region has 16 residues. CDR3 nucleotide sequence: TGTGCCAGCAGTTACGGGGGCTCAGGGAGGTTCACTGAAGCTTTCTTT. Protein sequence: CASSYGGSGRFTEAFF.

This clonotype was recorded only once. CDR3: CAWSLATRQETQYF. The CDR3 nucleotides are TGTGCCTGGAGTCTGGCTACCCGACAAGAGACCCAGTACTTC. The J gene is TRBJ2-5, the V gene TRBV30; D gene unclear. The CDR3 contains 14 residues. V was clipped by 2 bases and J by 2 bases, with 12 bases between them. The germline gives CDR1 GTSNPN, CDR2 SVGIG (reference sequence). The variable domain in full, with the rest retrieved from reference TRBV30 and TRBJ2-5, is SQTIHQWPATLVQPVGSPLSLECTVEGTSNPNLYWYRQAAGRGLQLLFYSVGIGQISSEVPQNLSASRPQDRQFILSSKKLLLSDSGFYLCAWSLATRQETQYFGPGTRLLVL.

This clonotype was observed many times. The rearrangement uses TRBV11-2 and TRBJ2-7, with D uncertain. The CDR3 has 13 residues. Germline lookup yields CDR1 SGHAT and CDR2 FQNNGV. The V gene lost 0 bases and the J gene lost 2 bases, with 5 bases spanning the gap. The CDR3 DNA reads TGTGCCAGCAGCTTAGATCCCCCCTACGAGCAGTACTTC. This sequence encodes CASSLDPPYEQYF.

The CDR3 DNA follows: TGTGCCAGCCGTAGGCAGAGCTATGGCTACACCTTC. Protein product: CASRRQSYGYTF. The chain joins TRBV9 to TRBJ1-2; no definite D call. The V gene's germline CDR1 is SGDLS and CDR2 YYNGEE. Trimming took 7 bases from V and 4 from J, leaving 11 bases between them. CDR3 length: 12 residues.

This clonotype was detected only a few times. CDR3 protein: CASSDRRPGEQFF. The CDR3 nucleotides read TGTGCCAGCAGCGACCGAAGACCGGGTGAGCAGTTCTTC. The chain carries TRBV9 and TRBJ2-1, with D uncertain. Between the trimmed V and J ends, which lost 3 bases and 9 bases, there was a span of 13 bases. Per germline, CDR1 SGDLS and CDR2 YYNGEE. The CDR3 consists of 13 residues. The full variable domain, completed using reference TRBV9 and TRBJ2-1, is DSGVTQTPKHLITATGQRVTLRCSPRSGDLSVYWYQQSLDQGLQFLIQYYNGEERAKGNILERFSAQQFPDLHSELNLSSLELGDSALYFCASSDRRPGEQFFGPGTRLTVL.

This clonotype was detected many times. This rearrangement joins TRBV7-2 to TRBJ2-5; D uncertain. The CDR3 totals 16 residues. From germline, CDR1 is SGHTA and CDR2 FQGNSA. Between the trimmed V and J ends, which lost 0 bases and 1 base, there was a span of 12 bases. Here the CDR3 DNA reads TGTGCCAGCAGCTTAGCCTTTTCTGGGTCCCAAGAGACCCAGTACTTC. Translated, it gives CASSLAFSGSQETQYF.

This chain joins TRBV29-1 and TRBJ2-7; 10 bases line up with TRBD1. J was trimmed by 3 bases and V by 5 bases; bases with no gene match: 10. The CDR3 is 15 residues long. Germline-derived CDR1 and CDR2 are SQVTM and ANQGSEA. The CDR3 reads CSVLSRDRGSYEQYF. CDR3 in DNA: TGCAGCGTTCTAAGCCGGGACAGGGGCAGCTACGAGCAGTACTTC.

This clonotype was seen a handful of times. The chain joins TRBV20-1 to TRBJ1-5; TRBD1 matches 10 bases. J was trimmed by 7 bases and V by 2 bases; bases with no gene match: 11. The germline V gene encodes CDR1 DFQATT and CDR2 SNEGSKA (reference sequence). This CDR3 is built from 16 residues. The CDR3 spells CSARSLPGTGEQPQHF. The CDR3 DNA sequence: TGCAGTGCTAGATCTTTGCCCGGGACAGGGGAGCAGCCCCAGCATTTT.

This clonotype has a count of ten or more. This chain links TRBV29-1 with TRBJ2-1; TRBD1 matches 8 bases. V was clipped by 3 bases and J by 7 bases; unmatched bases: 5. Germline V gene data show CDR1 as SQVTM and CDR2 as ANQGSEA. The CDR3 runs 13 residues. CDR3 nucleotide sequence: TGCAGCGTTGAGGGGACAGGCTGGAATGAGCAGTTCTTC. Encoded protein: CSVEGTGWNEQFF.

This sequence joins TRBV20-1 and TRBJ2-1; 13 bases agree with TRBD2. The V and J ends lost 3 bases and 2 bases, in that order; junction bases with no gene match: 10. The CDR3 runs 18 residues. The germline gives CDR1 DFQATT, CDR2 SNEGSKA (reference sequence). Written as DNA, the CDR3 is TGCAGTGCTAGTACTAGCGGGAGGGCCAGGTTTGCCTACAATGAGCAGTTCTTC. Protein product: CSASTSGRARFAYNEQFF.

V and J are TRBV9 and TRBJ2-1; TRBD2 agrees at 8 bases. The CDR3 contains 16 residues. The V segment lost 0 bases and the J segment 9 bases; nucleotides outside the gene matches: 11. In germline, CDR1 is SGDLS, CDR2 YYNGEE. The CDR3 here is CASSVVGTSPLGEQFF. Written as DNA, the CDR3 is TGTGCCAGCAGCGTAGTTGGGACTAGTCCTCTCGGTGAGCAGTTCTTC. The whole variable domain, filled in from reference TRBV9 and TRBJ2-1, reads DSGVTQTPKHLITATGQRVTLRCSPRSGDLSVYWYQQSLDQGLQFLIQYYNGEERAKGNILERFSAQQFPDLHSELNLSSLELGDSALYFCASSVVGTSPLGEQFFGPGTRLTVL.

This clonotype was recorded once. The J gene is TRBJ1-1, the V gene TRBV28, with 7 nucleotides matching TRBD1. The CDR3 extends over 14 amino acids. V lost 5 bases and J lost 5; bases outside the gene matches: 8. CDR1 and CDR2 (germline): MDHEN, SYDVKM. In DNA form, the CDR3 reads TGTGCCAGCAGTATTTGGACAGGCCTGACTGAAGCTTTCTTT. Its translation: CASSIWTGLTEAFF.

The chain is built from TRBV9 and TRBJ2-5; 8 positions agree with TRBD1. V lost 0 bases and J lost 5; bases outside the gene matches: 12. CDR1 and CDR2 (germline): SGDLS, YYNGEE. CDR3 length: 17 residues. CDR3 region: CASSVEPRPGGGETQYF. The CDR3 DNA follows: TGTGCCAGCAGCGTAGAGCCACGGCCAGGGGGCGGGGAGACCCAGTACTTC.

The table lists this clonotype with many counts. The chain's CDR3 is CASRGSDYVLGYTF. The DNA for the CDR3 is TGTGCCAGCAGAGGCTCCGACTACGTACTTGGCTACACCTTC. This sequence joins TRBV7-2 and TRBJ1-2, with unresolved D. The CDR3 is 14 residues long. V lost 6 bases, J lost 7 bases, and 18 bases lay in between. In germline, CDR1 is SGHTA, CDR2 FQGNSA.

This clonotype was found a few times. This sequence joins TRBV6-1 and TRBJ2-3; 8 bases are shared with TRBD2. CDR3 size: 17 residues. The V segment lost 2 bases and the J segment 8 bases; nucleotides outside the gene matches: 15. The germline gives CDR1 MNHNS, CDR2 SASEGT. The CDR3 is CASSEPLSGGASSTQYF. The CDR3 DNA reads TGTGCCAGCAGTGAACCCCTTTCCGGGGGGGCGAGTTCTACGCAGTATTTT.

Here the CDR3 reads CASSEISSGDYTDTQYF. In DNA form, the CDR3 reads TGTGCCAGCAGTGAAATATCTAGCGGGGACTATACAGATACGCAGTATTTT. The rearrangement joins TRBV2 to TRBJ2-3; 9 bases are a match to TRBD2. V dropped 2 bases and J dropped 3; count of bases not matched to a gene: 9. The length of the CDR3 is 17 residues. The V gene's germline CDR1 is SNHLY and CDR2 FYNNEI.

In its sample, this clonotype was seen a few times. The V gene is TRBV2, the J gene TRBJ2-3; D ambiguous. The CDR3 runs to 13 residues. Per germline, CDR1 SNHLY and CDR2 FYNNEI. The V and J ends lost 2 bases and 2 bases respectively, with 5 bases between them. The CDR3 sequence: CASSETFTDTQYF. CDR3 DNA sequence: TGTGCCAGCAGTGAAACGTTCACAGATACGCAGTATTTT.

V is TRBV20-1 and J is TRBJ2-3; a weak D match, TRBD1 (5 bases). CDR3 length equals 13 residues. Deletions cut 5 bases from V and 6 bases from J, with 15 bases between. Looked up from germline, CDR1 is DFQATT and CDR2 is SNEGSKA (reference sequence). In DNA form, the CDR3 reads TGCAGTGCTGGGATGGGGCGTTTGGATACGCAGTATTTT. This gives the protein CSAGMGRLDTQYF.

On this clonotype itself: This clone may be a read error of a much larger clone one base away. The CDR3 nucleotides are TGTGCCAGCAGTGACCGACAGGGTTGCCACGAGCAGTACTTC. Its translation is CASSDRQGCHEQYF. This sequence joins TRBV6-6 and TRBJ2-4; TRBD1 matches at 7 bases. Near its end, the DNA agrees better with TRBJ2-7, so the J call may be wrong. There are 14 residues in the CDR3. Germline CDR1 and CDR2: MNHNY and SVGAGI (reference sequence).

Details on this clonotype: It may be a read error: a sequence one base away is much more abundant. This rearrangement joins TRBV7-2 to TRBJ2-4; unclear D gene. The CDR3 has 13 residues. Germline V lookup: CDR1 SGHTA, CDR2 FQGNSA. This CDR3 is CVSSLDTKNIQYF. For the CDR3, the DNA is TGTGTCAGCAGCTTAGACACCAAAAACATTCAGTACTTC.

The CDR3 nucleotides read TGTGCCAGCAGTTTAGCGCCCGGCAGCGAACACTCTGGGGCCAACGTCCTGACTTTC. Protein sequence: CASSLAPGSEHSGANVLTF. This chain uses TRBV12-3 or TRBV12-4 with TRBJ2-6, with no clear D. The V end was cut by 0 bases, the J end by 0 bases, with 15 bases between. The CDR3 consists of 19 residues.

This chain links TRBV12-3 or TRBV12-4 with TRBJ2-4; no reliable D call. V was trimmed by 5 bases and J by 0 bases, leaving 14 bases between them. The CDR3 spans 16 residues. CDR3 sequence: CASSPRTVLAKNIQYF. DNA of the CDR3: TGTGCCAGCAGTCCACGGACGGTGCTAGCCAAAAACATTCAGTACTTC.

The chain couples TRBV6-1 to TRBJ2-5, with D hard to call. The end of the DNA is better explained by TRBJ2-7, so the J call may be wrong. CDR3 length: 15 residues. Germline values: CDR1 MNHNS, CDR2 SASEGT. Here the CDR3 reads CASSEGARAIYEQYF. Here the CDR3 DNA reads TGTGCCAGCAGTGAAGGGGCCCGGGCCATATACGAGCAGTACTTC.

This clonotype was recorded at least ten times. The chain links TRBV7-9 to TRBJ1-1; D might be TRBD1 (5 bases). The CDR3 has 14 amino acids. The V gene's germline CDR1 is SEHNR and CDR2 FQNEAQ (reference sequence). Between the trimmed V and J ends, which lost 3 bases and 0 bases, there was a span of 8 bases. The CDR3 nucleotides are TGTGCCAGCAGCTTCGCAGGGCTGAACACTGAAGCTTTCTTT. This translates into CASSFAGLNTEAFF.

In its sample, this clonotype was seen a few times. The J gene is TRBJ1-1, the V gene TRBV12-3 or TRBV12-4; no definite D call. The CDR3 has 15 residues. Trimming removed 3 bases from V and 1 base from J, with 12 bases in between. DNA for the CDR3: TGTGCCAGCAGTTTGGGGTCGTCAGGGAACACTGAAGCTTTCTTT. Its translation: CASSLGSSGNTEAFF.

CDR3 DNA: TGCGCCAGCAGCTTGGGTCTAGCGGGGAATTCACCCCTCCACTTT. It translates to CASSLGLAGNSPLHF. The genes are TRBV5-1 and TRBJ1-6; D remains ambiguous. This CDR3 region has 15 residues. Trimming removed 0 bases at V and 7 bases at J, with 11 bases between. Germline CDR1 is SGHRS and CDR2 is YFSETQ.

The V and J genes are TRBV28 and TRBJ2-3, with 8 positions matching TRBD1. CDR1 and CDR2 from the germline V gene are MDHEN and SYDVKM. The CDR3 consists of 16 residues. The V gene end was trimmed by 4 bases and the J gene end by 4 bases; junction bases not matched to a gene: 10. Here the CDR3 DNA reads TGTGCCAGCAGTTCAGTCCGGACAGGGAGGCCAGATACGCAGTATTTT. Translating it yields CASSSVRTGRPDTQYF.